These 6 T cell receptor beta chains came from one sample sequenced in a study of cytomegalovirus exposure and HLA in healthy donors. Libraries were prepared by immunoSEQ multiplex PCR; TCRdb keeps only in-frame clonotypes and omits some of them. The sample yields about 240,000 clones, around 85% seen once. Sequencing was carried out using PBMCs. The receptors derive from a woman in her twenties or thirties in good health and CMV-seropositive.

This clone has a single count. The rearrangement links TRBV7-9 to TRBJ1-5, with D possibly TRBD1 on 5 matching bases. The CDR3 runs 16 residues. The germline V gene has CDR1 SEHNR and CDR2 FQNEAQ (reference sequence). Deletions cut 1 base from V and 2 bases from J, with 12 bases between. The CDR3 reads CASSLVGQGRNQPQHF. In DNA form, the CDR3 reads TGTGCCAGCAGCTTAGTGGGGCAGGGCCGCAATCAGCCCCAGCATTTT.

The chain couples TRBV6-1 to TRBJ2-3; no clear D gene. CDR3 length: 13 amino acids. The germline CDR1 and CDR2 sequences are MNHNS and SASEGT. Trimming shortened V by 1 base and J by 7 bases, and 9 bases separated the two germline ends. The CDR3: CASSEEIYYTQYF. The CDR3 coding sequence is TGTGCCAGCAGTGAAGAGATCTATTATACGCAGTATTTT.

The chain uses TRBV6-1 and TRBJ2-3, with TRBD2 identical over 8 bases. Germline-derived CDR1 and CDR2 are MNHNS and SASEGT. The CDR3 runs to 15 residues. Losses at the gene ends were 4 bases for V and 1 base for J; bases not matched to a gene: 4. The CDR3 reads CASSVERGRTDTQYF. CDR3 DNA: TGTGCCAGCAGTGTAGAGCGGGGGCGCACAGATACGCAGTATTTT.

This clone was observed a single time. The J gene is TRBJ2-4, the V gene TRBV6-1; a weak D match, TRBD1 (7 bases). There are 13 residues in the CDR3. V gave up 4 bases and J gave up 7 bases, with 11 bases separating them. Germline CDR1 and CDR2: MNHNS and SASEGT. This CDR3 is CASSAQGRNIQYF. The CDR3 DNA follows: TGTGCCAGCAGTGCACAGGGGAGGAACATTCAGTACTTC.

The chain recombines TRBV29-1 with TRBJ2-3; possibly TRBD1 for D (5 bases). The CDR3 runs 12 residues. Trimming removed 6 bases from V and 5 bases from J, with 12 bases in between. Germline CDR1 is SQVTM and CDR2 is ANQGSEA. The CDR3 nucleotides are TGCAGCGTGGCCAGGGTAGGAGATACGCAGTATTTT. It yields the protein CSVARVGDTQYF.

The chain carries TRBV5-4 and TRBJ1-1; D gene unclear. CDR1 SGHNT and CDR2 YYREEE come from the germline V gene (reference sequence). The CDR3 contains 15 residues. Trimming took off 1 base at V and 4 bases at J, with 14 bases between the two ends. CDR3 DNA: TGTGCCAGCAGCTTGTTCGGTCGTTCGGGCACTGAAGCTTTCTTT. This sequence encodes CASSLFGRSGTEAFF.